This T cell receptor (beta chain) was sequenced during a study of shared clonotypes between healthy human individuals. Findings and caveats of the study: The authors sampled blood alone, and tissue repertoires likely differ. Read depth was anticipated to influence clonotype sharing among donors.

To note about this clone: Its antigen remains unidentified.

As processed by the authors: ImmunoSEQ only sent back junction sequences with no quality scores, so filtering was done differently. Only in-frame clones appear in the TCRdb table, and some are missing; sequencing was by immunoSEQ multiplex PCR. From that table come the V and J calls and clone size; the DNA was used to work out D and trimming. Here the sample spans 470,000 or so clones, almost 80% being singletons. The donors, all of them Caucasian adults, lived in Nashville, Tennessee. The sequencing input was PBMCs. The source is a woman aged 40 to 55 in good health. Some clones in this sample may be carry-over from other donors' samples.

The CDR3 bases are TGTGCCAGCAGCCCCAACCGACAGGGGAGCTACCAAGAGACCCAGTACTTC. Residues: CASSPNRQGSYQETQYF. The rearrangement uses TRBV11-2 and TRBJ2-5, with TRBD1 identical over 8 bases. CDR1 SGHAT and CDR2 FQNNGV come from the germline V gene. The CDR3 is made up of 17 amino acids. The J segment lost 0 bases and the V segment lost 5 bases, leaving 11 bases of the junction unmatched.